Described below is a single T cell receptor beta chain sequence and its context. Its antigen is currently unknown. V lost 2 bases and J lost 5; bases outside the gene matches: 6. Per the germline V gene, CDR1 is MNHNS and CDR2 is SASEGT. The CDR3 spans 15 residues. This sample was included in a study of T cell responses to AZD1222 COVID-19 vaccine. Study-level results: Among the donors, most were white British and more were female, and clonal diversity was possibly underestimated.

Assay used: immunoSEQ multiplex PCR; TCRdb lists only in-frame clones, some missing. The sample includes 95,000 to 110,000 clones, 70% to 90% of them seen just once. The chain has TRBV6-1 and TRBJ1-1; 9 nucleotides line up with TRBD1. This receptor was identified in an adult who received the AZD1222 COVID-19 vaccine. This sample comprised peripheral blood, obtained 28 days after the second AZD1222 dose. In nucleotides, the CDR3 is TGTGCCAGCAGTGAATTACAGGGGGCATGGACTGAAGCTTTCTTT. This translates into CASSELQGAWTEAFF.